This T cell receptor beta chain is drawn from a study of T cells in localized non-small cell lung cancer. Study-wide results and caveats: Higher blood T cell density tracked longer overall survival. Peak T cell clonality was found in uninvolved adjacent lung, exceeding tumor. Among the top 100 tumor clones, a median 57 appeared in adjacent lung.

About this clone itself: Its antigen is not identified.

The germline V gene has CDR1 MNHEY and CDR2 SVGAGI. This CDR3 is built from 15 residues. V was trimmed by 0 bases and J by 4 bases, leaving 12 bases between them. Sequencing used immunoSEQ multiplex PCR; TCRdb keeps in-frame clones, though not all of them. The repertoire consists of under 40,000 clones, with around 93% occurring once and the leading ten covering around 8%. This sample comprised peripheral blood, obtained before any cancer treatment. The chain combines TRBV6-5 with TRBJ1-2; the D is unclear. The receptor was isolated from an older female donor with stage I lung adenocarcinoma. CDR3 region: CASSYSLAESYGYTF. CDR3 bases: TGTGCCAGCAGTTACTCGTTGGCGGAGTCCTATGGCTACACCTTC.